This T cell receptor (beta chain) was identified in a study of shared clonotypes between healthy human individuals. Background on the study: CD4 naive and CD4 memory each took three plates per donor, while CD8 naive took two and CD8 memory one.

On this clone itself: The antigen is undetermined.

Selected positively for CCR7 and CD45RO-negative, naive CD8 cells excluded terminally differentiated effector memory CD45RA+ cells. Study-level findings and limits: What limited the represented genetic and exposure-history diversity was the small number of donors. Richness estimates generally favored naive over memory subsets.

Sequencing was performed with immunoSEQ multiplex PCR; in TCRdb, only in-frame clones are kept and a portion is missing. The repertoire holds about 650,000 clones, with roughly 96% as singletons. Sample: naive CD8+ T cells sorted from blood. This clonotype originated in a young woman in good health.

This CDR3 reads CASSLGSREKPQHF. As DNA, the CDR3 is TGTGCCAGCAGTTTGGGTAGCAGGGAAAAGCCCCAGCATTTT. The chain is built from TRBV28 and TRBJ1-5; D perhaps matches TRBD1 (5 bases). CDR3 length equals 14 residues. V was clipped by 3 bases and J by 8 bases, with 14 bases between them. Germline CDR1 reads MDHEN; CDR2 reads SYDVKM.